This TCR beta chain was found in a study of graft-versus-host responses after intestinal transplantation. Overall study: Each transplant was multivisceral, liver-intestinal, or isolated intestinal.

TCRdb's table, derived via immunoSEQ multiplex PCR, lists solely in-frame clones and lacks some. There are about 85,000 clones in the sample; around 80% occur only once, and roughly 0.83% lies in the top ten. Germline CDR1 and CDR2: MDHEN and SYDVKM. J was trimmed by 3 bases and V by 5 bases; bases with no gene match: 9. This CDR3 has 16 amino acids. The study's findings and limits: The marrow of recipients harbored GvH clones, and ileum or blood showed some of them first. Among circulating GvH clones, peak levels were associated with early post-transplant declines in HvG clones. Patients who carried graft-donor T cell macrochimerism also had high graft-versus-host to host-versus-graft clonal ratios in their allografts.

Concerning this clone itself: The antigen remains unidentified.

The source of this sequence is a human donor who received an intestinal transplant. This chain connects TRBV28 to TRBJ2-7, with 11 positions matching TRBD2. Sequencing used unstimulated CD4+ T cells sorted from spleen or lymph node cells, obtained before intestinal transplant. CDR3 coding DNA: TGTGCCAGCAGTAGCCCCGGGACTAGCGGCAACTACGAGCAGTACTTC. Translated, it gives CASSSPGTSGNYEQYF.